The source of this T cell receptor (beta chain) is a study of molecular identifiers for immune sequencing clone quantification. Study-level results: Spiked Jurkat TCR RNA from one cell was reportedly detectable among about 1 million naive cells. Highly expanded clones may be undercounted when identical TCR molecules share barcodes. Clones of above 20 RNA copies carried over 98% of effector molecules; in naive cells they carried under 1%.

This clonotype came up a few times. Antigen unknown. With a much larger clone just one base away, this may be a read error. This CDR3 spans 15 amino acids. Germline V gene data show CDR1 as MNHEY and CDR2 as SVGAGI. V lost 4 bases, J lost 3 bases, and 14 bases lay in between. The bulk TCR libraries were made with methods described before and with listed TCR primers. Using its own MiXCR run on the PCR reads, TCRdb lists one record per CDR3 protein. The sample shows over 35,000 distinct CDR3 sequences, about 24% of them seen only once. The source material was naive CD8+ T cells from blood, with Jurkat cell RNA spiked in. Subset given: FACS-sorted CD8+CD4-CCR7+CD45RA+ naive T cells. The origin of this receptor is a human donor in good health. Some libraries in this study had Jurkat cell RNA spiked in. The J gene is TRBJ2-3, the V gene TRBV6-5; TRBD1 might be the D (5 bases). The CDR3 nucleotides read TGTGCCAGCAGTTCGACAGATTTACGAACAGATACGCAGTATTTT. Translated: CASSSTDLRTDTQYF.